This TCR beta chain was captured in a study of CD8 T cells in Susac syndrome. There are 13 residues in the CDR3. The germline gives CDR1 SQVTM, CDR2 ANQGSEA. V shed 4 bases and J shed 0 bases, with 10 bases lying between them. The RNA input was about 0.5 to 1 ug, and it was reverse transcribed with random hexamers. TCRdb fed the immunoSEQ multiplex PCR reads into MiXCR, producing one record per CDR3 protein. The sample carries about 180,000 distinct CDR3 sequences, around 94% recorded once. This sequence originates from a human donor with Susac syndrome. Sequencing was carried out using CD4+ T cells from PBMCs. The chain combines TRBV29-1 with TRBJ2-7; no clear D gene. CDR3 sequence reads: CSVAGRSSYEQYF. CDR3 coding DNA: TGCAGCGTTGCCGGCAGGAGCTCCTACGAGCAGTACTTC.